Shown below are 20 T cell receptor beta chains from a single sample sequenced in a study of cytomegalovirus exposure and HLA in healthy donors. PCR involved 60 Vbeta and 13 Jbeta primers. Clones were sequenced by immunoSEQ multiplex PCR, and TCRdb holds only the in-frame ones, with some missing. The sample holds under 200,000 clones, about two thirds seen once. The specimen sequenced was PBMCs. Receptor source: a woman aged 25 to 39 in good health and CMV-seronegative.

The chain combines TRBV7-9 with TRBJ1-1; TRBD1 agrees at 10 bases. This CDR3 has 14 amino acids. CDR1 is SEHNR and CDR2 is FQNEAQ in the germline V gene (reference sequence). V lost 6 bases and J lost 2; bases outside the gene matches: 3. This chain's CDR3 is CASRTTGGNTEAFF. CDR3 coding DNA: TGTGCCAGCAGGACGACAGGGGGCAACACTGAAGCTTTCTTT. The full variable domain, in which reference TRBV7-9 and TRBJ1-1 provide the parts outside the CDR3, is DTGVSQNPRHKITKRGQNVTFRCDPISEHNRLYWYRQTLGQGPEFLTYFQNEAQLEKSRLLSDRFSAERPKGSFSTLEIQRTEQGDSAMYLCASRTTGGNTEAFFGQGTRLTVV.

The chain combines TRBV4-3 with TRBJ2-1; D perhaps matches TRBD2 (6 bases). This CDR3 is 13 amino acids long. V was pared by 0 bases and J by 10 bases, with 10 bases between. CDR1 and CDR2 (germline): LGHNA, YSLEER. CDR3 DNA: TGCGCCAGCAGCCAAGATACCCTAGCGGAGCAGTTCTTC. Its protein is CASSQDTLAEQFF.

This clone has more than one count but fewer than ten. V is TRBV7-8 and J is TRBJ2-1; 9 bases agree with TRBD2. V gave up 8 bases and J gave up 5 bases; unmatched junction bases: 16. CDR3 length equals 17 residues. Germline CDR1 is SGHVS and CDR2 is FQNEAQ. The CDR3 region has the DNA TGTGCCAGCTTTAAGTCTAGCGGGATCCTGGGGGACAATGAGCAGTTCTTC. This encodes CASFKSSGILGDNEQFF.

This clone showed up just a few times. This chain links TRBV5-1 with TRBJ1-6; TRBD1 aligns across 7 bases. The CDR3 runs to 14 residues. Germline V gives CDR1 SGHRS, CDR2 YFSETQ. The junction had 3 bases not matched to a gene; V was cut back by 2 bases and J by 7 bases. The CDR3 DNA follows: TGCGCCAGCAGCTTTGGACAGGAGAATTCACCCCTCCACTTT. Translated: CASSFGQENSPLHF.

The gene calls are TRBV7-9 and TRBJ2-5; 10 nucleotides agree with TRBD1. Germline values: CDR1 SEHNR, CDR2 FQNEAQ (reference sequence). Trimming at V came to 4 bases and at J to 5 bases, leaving 10 bases not matched to a gene. This CDR3 is built from 16 residues. For the CDR3, the DNA is TGTGCCAGCAGCTCGGCCGACAGGGGGCTTAGGGAGACCCAGTACTTC. It specifies CASSSADRGLRETQYF.

This clone has only a few counts. The rearrangement uses TRBV5-1 and TRBJ1-1; D not certain. The CDR3 is made up of 12 amino acids. Germline V lookup: CDR1 SGHRS, CDR2 YFSETQ. V was cut by 4 bases and J by 8 bases, with 12 bases left in between. Here the CDR3 reads CASSATREEAFF. The CDR3 DNA follows: TGCGCCAGCAGCGCCACAAGGGAGGAAGCTTTCTTT.

This clone turned up a few times. CDR3 residues: CASSVGAGENTEAFF. CDR3 coding DNA: TGTGCCAGCAGCGTAGGGGCAGGGGAGAACACTGAAGCTTTCTTT. The rearrangement joins TRBV9 to TRBJ1-1; possible D gene TRBD1, 6 bases. Trimming took 0 bases from V and 1 from J, leaving 10 bases between them. The CDR3 extends over 15 amino acids. Germline CDR1 and CDR2: SGDLS and YYNGEE.

This clone occurred a few times. This chain links TRBV6-1 with TRBJ1-3; a weak D match, TRBD1 (6 bases). With 0 bases removed from V and 2 bases from J, the gap between germline ends came to 8 bases. The CDR3 is 15 residues long. Germline lookup yields CDR1 MNHNS and CDR2 SASEGT. The chain's CDR3 is CASSEAGTTGNTIYF. In nucleotides, the CDR3 is TGTGCCAGCAGTGAAGCCGGGACAACTGGAAACACCATATATTTT.

J is TRBJ1-3 and V is TRBV10-3; 7 nucleotides agree with TRBD1. CDR3 length equals 13 residues. V gave up 8 bases and J gave up 5 bases; unmatched junction bases: 6. The germline gives CDR1 ENHRY, CDR2 SYGVKD. CDR3 nucleotide sequence: TGTGCCATCGGGGCGGGACAGAGAAACACCATATATTTT. Encoded protein: CAIGAGQRNTIYF.

The V call is TRBV30, the J call TRBJ2-7; no clear D gene. V was cut by 0 bases and J by 3 bases, with 6 bases left in between. This CDR3 region has 12 residues. Germline CDR1 reads GTSNPN; CDR2 reads SVGIG (reference sequence). The DNA for the CDR3 is TGTGCCTGGAGTGTACGGGTCTACGAGCAGTACTTC. Encoded protein: CAWSVRVYEQYF.

The J gene is TRBJ2-1, the V gene TRBV9, with D perhaps matching TRBD2 (6 bases). Germline assignment: CDR1 SGDLS and CDR2 YYNGEE. The CDR3 sequence is 15 residues long. V gave up 0 bases and J gave up 7 bases, with 14 bases separating them. The CDR3 sequence is CASSVDLVEGNEQFF. As DNA, the CDR3 is TGTGCCAGCAGCGTAGATCTGGTGGAGGGGAATGAGCAGTTCTTC.

The chain carries TRBV4-1 and TRBJ1-1; D is ambiguous. The CDR3 runs 16 residues. Germline values: CDR1 MGHRA, CDR2 YSYEKL. V lost 1 base and J 0 bases, leaving 12 bases between the germline ends. DNA for the CDR3: TGCGCCAGCAGCCAAGCCTCAGGCGGGTTGAACACTGAAGCTTTCTTT. It yields the protein CASSQASGGLNTEAFF.

V and J are TRBV11-3 and TRBJ2-1, with TRBD2 identical over 7 bases. The CDR3 extends over 12 amino acids. V gave up 3 bases and J gave up 7 bases; unmatched junction bases: 0. In germline, CDR1 is SGHNT, CDR2 YENEEA. The CDR3 DNA is TGTGCCAGCAGCTTCGGGGGGAATGAGCAGTTCTTC. Encoded protein: CASSFGGNEQFF. The entire variable domain, with the rest obtained from reference TRBV11-3 and TRBJ2-1, is as follows: EAGVVQSPRYKIIEKKQPVAFWCNPISGHNTLYWYLQNLGQGPELLIRYENEEAVDDSQLPKDRFSAERLKGVDSTLKIQPAELGDSAVYLCASSFGGNEQFFGPGTRLTVL.

The V gene is TRBV25-1, the J gene TRBJ1-1, with no clear D. V lost 5 bases to trimming and J lost 1 base, with 8 bases between them. This CDR3 has 13 residues. Germline loops: CDR1 MGHDK, CDR2 SYGVNS. CDR3 loop: CASSKGGNTEAFF. The CDR3 DNA reads as TGTGCCAGCAGTAAAGGAGGGAACACTGAAGCTTTCTTT.

The rearrangement joins TRBV6-6 to TRBJ2-3, with D maybe TRBD2 (6 bases). V lost 0 bases and J lost 0, with 7 bases in between. The germline V gene encodes CDR1 MNHNY and CDR2 SVGAGI (reference sequence). This CDR3 has 15 residues. CDR3 DNA: TGTGCCAGCAGTTACTCGCGGGGAAGCACAGATACGCAGTATTTT. The encoded protein is CASSYSRGSTDTQYF.

The rearrangement joins TRBV14 to TRBJ2-1, with D tentatively TRBD1 (5 bases). Germline loops: CDR1 SGHDN, CDR2 FVKESK. The germline V and J ends were trimmed by 7 bases and 8 bases, with 15 bases remaining between them. This CDR3 region has 13 residues. CDR3: CASTGWGLDEQFF. The CDR3 bases are TGTGCCAGCACAGGGTGGGGTTTGGATGAGCAGTTCTTC.

There are a few counts of this clone. The V call is TRBV9, the J call TRBJ1-3; tentative D call: TRBD1 (5 bases). V lost 1 base, J lost 4 bases, and 12 bases lay in between. This CDR3 is 15 amino acids long. Germline V lookup: CDR1 SGDLS, CDR2 YYNGEE. The CDR3 coding sequence is TGTGCCAGCAGCGTAATGTCAGGGCGAGGAAACACCATATATTTT. It specifies CASSVMSGRGNTIYF.

This rearrangement joins TRBV28 to TRBJ2-7; D may be TRBD1 (5 bases). The CDR3 extends over 16 amino acids. The germline gives CDR1 MDHEN, CDR2 SYDVKM. Between the trimmed V and J ends, which lost 6 bases and 1 base, there was a span of 19 bases. DNA for the CDR3: TGTGCCAGCAGAAATCCCCGACAGCGATCTTCCTACGAGCAGTACTTC. Translated, it gives CASRNPRQRSSYEQYF.

The J gene is TRBJ1-2, the V gene TRBV15; 9 bases match TRBD1. Germline values: CDR1 LNHNV, CDR2 YYDKDF (reference sequence). With 0 bases clipped from V and 6 bases from J, the junction kept 5 bases outside the gene matches. There are 15 residues in the CDR3. The CDR3 loop is CATSRDMTGGNGYTF. The CDR3 DNA is TGTGCCACCAGCAGAGATATGACAGGGGGAAATGGCTACACCTTC.

The V call is TRBV2, the J call TRBJ2-1; 12 bases are a match to TRBD2. The ends lost 9 bases at V and 4 bases at J; junction bases unmatched: 4. The CDR3 is 14 amino acids. Germline lookup yields CDR1 SNHLY and CDR2 FYNNEI. As DNA, the CDR3 is TGTGCCAGTATCGGGACTAGCGGGTACAATGAGCAGTTCTTC. Its protein is CASIGTSGYNEQFF.